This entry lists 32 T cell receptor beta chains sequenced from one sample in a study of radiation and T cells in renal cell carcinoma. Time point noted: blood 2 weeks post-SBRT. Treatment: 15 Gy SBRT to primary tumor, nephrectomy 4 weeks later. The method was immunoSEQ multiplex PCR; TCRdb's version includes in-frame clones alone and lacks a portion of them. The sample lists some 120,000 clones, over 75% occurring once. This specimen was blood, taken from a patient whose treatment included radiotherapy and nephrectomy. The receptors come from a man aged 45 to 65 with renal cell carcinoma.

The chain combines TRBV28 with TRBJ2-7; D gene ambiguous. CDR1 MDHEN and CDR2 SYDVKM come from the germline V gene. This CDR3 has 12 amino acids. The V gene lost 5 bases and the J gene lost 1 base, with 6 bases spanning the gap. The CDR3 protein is CASSPASYEQYF. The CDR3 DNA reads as TGTGCCAGCAGTCCCGCGTCCTACGAGCAGTACTTC. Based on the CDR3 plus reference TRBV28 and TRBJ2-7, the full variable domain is DVKVTQSSRYLVKRTGEKVFLECVQDMDHENMFWYRQDPGLGLRLIYFSYDVKMKEKGDIPEGYSVSREKKERFSLILESASTNQTSMYLCASSPASYEQYFGPGTRLTVT.

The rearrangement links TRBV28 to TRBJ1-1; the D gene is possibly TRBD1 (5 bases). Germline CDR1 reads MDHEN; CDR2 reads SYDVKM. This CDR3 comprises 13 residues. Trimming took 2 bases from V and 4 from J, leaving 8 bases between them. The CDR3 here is CASSLDRVTEAFF. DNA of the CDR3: TGTGCCAGCAGTTTAGACAGAGTCACTGAAGCTTTCTTT.

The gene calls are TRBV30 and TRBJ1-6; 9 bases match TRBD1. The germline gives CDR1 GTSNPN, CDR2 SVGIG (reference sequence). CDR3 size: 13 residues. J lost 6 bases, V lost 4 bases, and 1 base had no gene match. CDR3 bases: TGTGCCTGGATGACAGGGGGTAATTCACCCCTCCACTTT. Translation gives CAWMTGGNSPLHF.

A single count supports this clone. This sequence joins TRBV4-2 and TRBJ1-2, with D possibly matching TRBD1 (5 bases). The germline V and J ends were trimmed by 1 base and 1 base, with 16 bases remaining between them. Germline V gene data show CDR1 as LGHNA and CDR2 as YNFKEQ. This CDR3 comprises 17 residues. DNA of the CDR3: TGTGCCAGCAGCCAAGTTTTAATATCGGGACTTAACTATGGCTACACCTTC. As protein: CASSQVLISGLNYGYTF.

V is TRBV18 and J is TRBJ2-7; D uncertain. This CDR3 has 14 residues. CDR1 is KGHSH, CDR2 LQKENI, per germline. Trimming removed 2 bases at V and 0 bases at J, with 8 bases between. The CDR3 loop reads CASSPDFSSYEQYF. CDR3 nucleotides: TGTGCCAGCTCACCAGACTTCAGCTCCTACGAGCAGTACTTC.

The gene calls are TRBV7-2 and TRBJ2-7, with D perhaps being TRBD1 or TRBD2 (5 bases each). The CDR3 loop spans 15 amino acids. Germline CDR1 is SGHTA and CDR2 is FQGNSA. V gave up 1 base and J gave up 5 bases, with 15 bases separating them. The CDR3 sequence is CASSLVPAGTHEQYF. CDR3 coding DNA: TGTGCCAGCAGCTTAGTTCCCGCAGGGACCCACGAGCAGTACTTC.

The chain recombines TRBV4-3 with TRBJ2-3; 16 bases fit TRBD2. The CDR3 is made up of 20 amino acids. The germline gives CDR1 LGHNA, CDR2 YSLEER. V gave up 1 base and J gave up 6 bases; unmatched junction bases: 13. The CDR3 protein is CASSQALGGTSGGAEDTQYF. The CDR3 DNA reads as TGCGCCAGCAGCCAAGCTCTAGGAGGGACTAGCGGGGGGGCTGAGGATACGCAGTATTTT.

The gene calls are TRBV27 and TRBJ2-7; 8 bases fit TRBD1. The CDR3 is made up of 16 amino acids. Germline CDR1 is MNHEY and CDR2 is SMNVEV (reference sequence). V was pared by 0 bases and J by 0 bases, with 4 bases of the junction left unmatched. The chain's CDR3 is CASSLSYRGFSYEQYF. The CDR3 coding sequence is TGTGCCAGCAGTTTATCTTACAGGGGGTTCTCCTACGAGCAGTACTTC.

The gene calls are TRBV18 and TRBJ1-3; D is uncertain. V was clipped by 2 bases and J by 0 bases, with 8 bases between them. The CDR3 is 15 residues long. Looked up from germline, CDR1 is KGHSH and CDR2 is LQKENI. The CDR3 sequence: CASSPTQSSGNTIYF. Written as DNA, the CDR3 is TGTGCCAGCTCACCAACGCAGAGCTCTGGAAACACCATATATTTT.

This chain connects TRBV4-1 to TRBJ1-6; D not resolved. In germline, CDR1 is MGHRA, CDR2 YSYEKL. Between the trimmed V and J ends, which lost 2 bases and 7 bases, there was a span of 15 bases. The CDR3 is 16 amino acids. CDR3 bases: TGCGCCAGCAGCCAAAAACTAGGCCATCCCAATTCACCCCTCCACTTT. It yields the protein CASSQKLGHPNSPLHF.

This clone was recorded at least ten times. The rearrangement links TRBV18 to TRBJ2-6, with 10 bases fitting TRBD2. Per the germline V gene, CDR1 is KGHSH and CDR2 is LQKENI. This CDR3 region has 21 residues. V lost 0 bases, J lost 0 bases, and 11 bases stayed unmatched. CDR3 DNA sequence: TGTGCCAGCTCACCACCCCCCGTAGCGGGAGGCCTGAGCTCTGGGGCCAACGTCCTGACTTTC. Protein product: CASSPPPVAGGLSSGANVLTF.

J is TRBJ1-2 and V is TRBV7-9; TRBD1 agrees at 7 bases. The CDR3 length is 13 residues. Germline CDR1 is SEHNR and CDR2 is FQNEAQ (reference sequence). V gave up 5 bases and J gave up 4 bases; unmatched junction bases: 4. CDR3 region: CASSKGQLYGYTF. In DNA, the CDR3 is TGTGCCAGCAGCAAGGGACAGCTCTATGGCTACACCTTC. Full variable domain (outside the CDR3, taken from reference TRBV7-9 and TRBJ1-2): DTGVSQNPRHKITKRGQNVTFRCDPISEHNRLYWYRQTLGQGPEFLTYFQNEAQLEKSRLLSDRFSAERPKGSFSTLEIQRTEQGDSAMYLCASSKGQLYGYTFGSGTRLTVV.

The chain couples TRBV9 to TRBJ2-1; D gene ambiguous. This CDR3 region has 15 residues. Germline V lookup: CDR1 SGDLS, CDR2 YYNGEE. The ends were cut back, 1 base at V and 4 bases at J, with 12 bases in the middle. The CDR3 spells CASSVIGTQYNEQFF. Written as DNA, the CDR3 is TGTGCCAGCAGCGTAATCGGAACACAGTACAATGAGCAGTTCTTC.

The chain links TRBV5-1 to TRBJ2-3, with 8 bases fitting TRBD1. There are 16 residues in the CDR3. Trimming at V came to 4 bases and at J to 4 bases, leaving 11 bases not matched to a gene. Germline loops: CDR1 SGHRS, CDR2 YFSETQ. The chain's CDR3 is CASSLGQGSRADTQYF. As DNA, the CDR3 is TGCGCCAGCAGCCTTGGACAGGGAAGTCGTGCAGATACGCAGTATTTT.

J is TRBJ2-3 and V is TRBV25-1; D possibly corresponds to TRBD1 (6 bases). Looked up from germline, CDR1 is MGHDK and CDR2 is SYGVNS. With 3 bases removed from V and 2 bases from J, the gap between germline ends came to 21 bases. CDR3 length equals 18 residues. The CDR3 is CASSDIGQTFGVTDTQYF. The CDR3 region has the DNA TGTGCCAGCAGTGATATCGGACAGACCTTTGGGGTCACAGATACGCAGTATTTT.

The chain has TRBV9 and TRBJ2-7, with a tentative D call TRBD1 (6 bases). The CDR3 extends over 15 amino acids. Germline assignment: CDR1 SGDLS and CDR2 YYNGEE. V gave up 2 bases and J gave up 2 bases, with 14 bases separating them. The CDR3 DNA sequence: TGTGCCAGCAGCGTCGCGGACAGTACGGCCTACGAGCAGTACTTC. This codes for CASSVADSTAYEQYF.

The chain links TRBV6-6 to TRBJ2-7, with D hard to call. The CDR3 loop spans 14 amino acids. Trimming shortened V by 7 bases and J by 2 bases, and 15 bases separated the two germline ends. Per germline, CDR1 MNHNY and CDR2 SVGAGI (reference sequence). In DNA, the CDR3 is TGTGCCAGCATGTTGGCTGCTTCGGCCTACGAGCAGTACTTC. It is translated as CASMLAASAYEQYF.

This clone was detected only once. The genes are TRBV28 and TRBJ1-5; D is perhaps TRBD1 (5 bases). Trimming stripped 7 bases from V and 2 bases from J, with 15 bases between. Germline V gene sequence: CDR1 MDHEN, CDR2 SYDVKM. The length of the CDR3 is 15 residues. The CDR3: CASNDQGRGNQPQHF. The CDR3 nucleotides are TGTGCCAGCAACGACCAGGGAAGGGGCAATCAGCCCCAGCATTTT. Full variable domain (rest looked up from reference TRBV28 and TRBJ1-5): DVKVTQSSRYLVKRTGEKVFLECVQDMDHENMFWYRQDPGLGLRLIYFSYDVKMKEKGDIPEGYSVSREKKERFSLILESASTNQTSMYLCASNDQGRGNQPQHFGDGTRLSIL.

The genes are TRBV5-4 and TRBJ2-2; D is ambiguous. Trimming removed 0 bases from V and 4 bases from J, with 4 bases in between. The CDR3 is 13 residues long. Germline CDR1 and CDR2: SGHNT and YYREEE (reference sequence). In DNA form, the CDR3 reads TGTGCCAGCAGCTTGGCAGTCACCGGGGAGCTGTTTTTT. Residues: CASSLAVTGELFF.

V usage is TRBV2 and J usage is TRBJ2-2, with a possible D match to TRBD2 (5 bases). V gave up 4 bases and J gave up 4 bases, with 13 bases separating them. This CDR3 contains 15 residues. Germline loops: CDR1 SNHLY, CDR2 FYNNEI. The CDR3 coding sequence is TGTGCCAGCAGTGCTTCGCGGGTGGCCACCGGGGAGCTGTTTTTT. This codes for CASSASRVATGELFF. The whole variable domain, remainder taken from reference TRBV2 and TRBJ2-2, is EPEVTQTPSHQVTQMGQEVILRCVPISNHLYFYWYRQILGQKVEFLVSFYNNEISEKSEIFDDQFSVERPDGSNFTLKIRSTKLEDSAMYFCASSASRVATGELFFGEGSRLTVL.

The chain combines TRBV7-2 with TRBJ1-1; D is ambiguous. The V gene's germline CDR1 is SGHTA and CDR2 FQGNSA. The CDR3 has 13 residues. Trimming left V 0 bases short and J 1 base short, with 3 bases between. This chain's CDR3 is CASSLAPNTEAFF. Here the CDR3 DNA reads TGTGCCAGCAGCTTAGCCCCGAACACTGAAGCTTTCTTT.

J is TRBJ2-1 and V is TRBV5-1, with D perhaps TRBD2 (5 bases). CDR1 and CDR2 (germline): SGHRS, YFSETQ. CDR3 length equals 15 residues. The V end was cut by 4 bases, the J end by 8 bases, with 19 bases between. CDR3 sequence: CASSKSWTGGDEQFF. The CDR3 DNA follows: TGCGCCAGCAGCAAATCTTGGACCGGAGGCGATGAGCAGTTCTTC. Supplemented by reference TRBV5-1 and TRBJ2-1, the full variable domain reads KAGVTQTPRYLIKTRGQQVTLSCSPISGHRSVSWYQQTPGQGLQFLFEYFSETQRNKGNFPGRFSGRQFSNSRSEMNVSTLELGDSALYLCASSKSWTGGDEQFFGPGTRLTVL.

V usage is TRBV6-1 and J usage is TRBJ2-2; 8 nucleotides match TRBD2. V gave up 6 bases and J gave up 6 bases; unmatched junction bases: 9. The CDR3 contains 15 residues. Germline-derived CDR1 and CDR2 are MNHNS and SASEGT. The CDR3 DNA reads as TGTGCCAGCAGAGAGAGCGGGAGAAGGGCCGGGGAGCTGTTTTTT. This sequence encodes CASRESGRRAGELFF.

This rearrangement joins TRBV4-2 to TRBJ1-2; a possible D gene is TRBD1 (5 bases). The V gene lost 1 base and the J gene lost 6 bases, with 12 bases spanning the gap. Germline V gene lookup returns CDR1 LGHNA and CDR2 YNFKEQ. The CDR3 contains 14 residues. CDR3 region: CASSQVTSGDGYTF. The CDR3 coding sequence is TGTGCCAGCAGCCAAGTCACCTCGGGGGATGGCTACACCTTC.

This CDR3 is CASSVAGGMNTGELFF. CDR3 nucleotides: TGTGCCAGCAGCGTAGCTGGTGGGATGAACACCGGGGAGCTGTTTTTT. The chain carries TRBV9 and TRBJ2-2; D gene unclear. Per germline, CDR1 SGDLS and CDR2 YYNGEE. V dropped 0 bases and J dropped 1 base, with 10 bases sitting between them. CDR3 size: 16 residues.

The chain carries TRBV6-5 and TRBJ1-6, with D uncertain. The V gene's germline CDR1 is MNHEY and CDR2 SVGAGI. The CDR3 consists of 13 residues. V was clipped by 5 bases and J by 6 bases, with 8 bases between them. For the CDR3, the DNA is TGTGCCAGCAGTCGACTGGCTAATTCACCCCTCCACTTT. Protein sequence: CASSRLANSPLHF.

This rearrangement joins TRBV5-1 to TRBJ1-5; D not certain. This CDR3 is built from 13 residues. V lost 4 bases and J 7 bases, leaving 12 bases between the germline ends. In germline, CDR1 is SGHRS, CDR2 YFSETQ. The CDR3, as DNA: TGCGCCAGCAGCGGAGGAGCGGGCCAGCCCCAGCATTTT. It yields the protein CASSGGAGQPQHF.

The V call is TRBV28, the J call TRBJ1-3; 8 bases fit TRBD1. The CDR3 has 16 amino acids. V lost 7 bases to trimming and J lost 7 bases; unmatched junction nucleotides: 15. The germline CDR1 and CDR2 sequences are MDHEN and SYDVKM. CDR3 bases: TGTGCCAGCACCCTGACAGGGGAGGTCTTGTGGAACACCATATATTTT. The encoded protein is CASTLTGEVLWNTIYF.

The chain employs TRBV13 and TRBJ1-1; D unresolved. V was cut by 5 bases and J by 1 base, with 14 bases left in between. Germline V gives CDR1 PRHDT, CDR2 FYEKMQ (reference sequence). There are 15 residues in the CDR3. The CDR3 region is CASSPQWTRNTEAFF. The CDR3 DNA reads TGTGCCAGCAGCCCTCAATGGACCAGGAACACTGAAGCTTTCTTT.

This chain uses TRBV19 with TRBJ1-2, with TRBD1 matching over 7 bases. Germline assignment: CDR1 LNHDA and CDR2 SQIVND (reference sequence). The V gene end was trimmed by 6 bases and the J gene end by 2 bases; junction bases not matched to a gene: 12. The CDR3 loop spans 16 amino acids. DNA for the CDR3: TGTGCCAGTAGGCCTTTTAAAGGGGGCGAAAACTATGGCTACACCTTC. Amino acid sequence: CASRPFKGGENYGYTF.

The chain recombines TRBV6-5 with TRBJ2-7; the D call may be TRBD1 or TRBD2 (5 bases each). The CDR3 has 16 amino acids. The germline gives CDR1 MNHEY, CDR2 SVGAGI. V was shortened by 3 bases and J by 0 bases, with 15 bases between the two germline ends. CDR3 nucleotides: TGTGCCAGCAGTTATTCTGTGGGGGAAGGCTCCTACGAGCAGTACTTC. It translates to CASSYSVGEGSYEQYF.

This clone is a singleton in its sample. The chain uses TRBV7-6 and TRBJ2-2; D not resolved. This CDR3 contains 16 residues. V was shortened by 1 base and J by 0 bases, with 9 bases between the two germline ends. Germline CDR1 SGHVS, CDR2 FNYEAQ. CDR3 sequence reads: CASSLVAQANTGELFF. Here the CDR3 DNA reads TGTGCCAGCAGCTTAGTTGCACAAGCGAACACCGGGGAGCTGTTTTTT.